This is a list of T cell receptor beta chains from one sample in a study of blood T cell repertoires in COVID-19. Using immunoSEQ multiplex PCR, the repertoire was profiled, and TCRdb retains in-frame clones only, with some absent. Among about 150,000 clones listed, around 84% were seen once. Sample: PBMCs or T cells enriched from blood (not recorded which). These TCRs come from a woman in her forties or fifties who had been exposed to COVID-19. Both conserved end residues are part of each CDR3. D genes are given only for firm matches. Not every row has a clone size; where given, it reads once, few, many or a size class.

>NA|NA|TRBJ2-7|TRBV24-1
TGTGCCACCAGTGATTTGCGGACAAGCTCCTACGAGCAGTACTTC
CATSDLRTSSYEQYF
>NA|TRBD1|TRBJ2-5|TRBV9
TGTGCCAGCCCCTGTCAGGGGGCCCTTTTGGAGACCCAGTACTTC
CASPCQGALLETQYF
>NA|TRBD1|TRBJ2-1|TRBV4-3
TGCGCCAGCAGCCAAGATTCATGGGACAGGGCCCCCAATGAGCAGTTCTTC
CASSQDSWDRAPNEQFF
>NA|TRBD1|TRBJ2-7|TRBV2
TGTGCCAGCAGAGTAGGACAGGCGTACGAGCAGTACTTC
CASRVGQAYEQYF
>NA|NA|TRBJ2-3|TRBV27
TGTGCCAGCAGTTTGGTCCAGGAGGGAGATACGCAGTATTTT
CASSLVQEGDTQYF
>NA|TRBD2|TRBJ2-5|TRBV30
TGTGCCTGGAGTGCCCAGGGACTAGCGGGAGGGAGAGAGACCCAGTACTTC
CAWSAQGLAGGRETQYF
>NA|TRBD2|TRBJ2-3|TRBV6-2/TRBV6-3
TGTGCCAGCAGTTTGGTAGCGGGGGGCAGTGATACGCAGTATTTT
CASSLVAGGSDTQYF
>NA|TRBD1|TRBJ1-1|TRBV18
TGTGCCAGCTCACCAACAGGGGGGGACACTGAAGCTTTCTTT
CASSPTGGDTEAFF
>NA|NA|TRBJ2-1|TRBV19
TGTGCCAGTAGTAGGGGGGACAATGAGCAGTTCTTC
CASSRGDNEQFF
>NA|NA|TRBJ2-3|TRBV29-1
TGCAGCGTTACGCGTACAGATACGCAGTATTTT
CSVTRTDTQYF
>NA|TRBD2|TRBJ2-5|TRBV7-8
TGTGCCAGCAGCTTCCAACCCAACGCGGGGGGAGAGACCCAGTACTTC
CASSFQPNAGGETQYF
>few|NA|TRBJ1-2|TRBV5-6
TGTGCCAGCAGCTTAGCGGGGTCCACGGGAGGCTACACCTTC
CASSLAGSTGGYTF
>NA|TRBD2|TRBJ2-1|TRBV11-2
TGTGCCAGCAGCTTAAAAGCGGGACCGCCTAATGAGCAGTTCTTC
CASSLKAGPPNEQFF
>NA|NA|TRBJ2-3|TRBV11-3
TGTGCCAGCAGCTTAGATCTAAGAGGGTCGGGCACAGATACGCAGTATTTT
CASSLDLRGSGTDTQYF
>NA|TRBD2|TRBJ2-7|TRBV5-4
TGTGCCAGCAGCGCGACTAGCGGGGGGGCTAGACGGCACGAGCAGTACTTC
CASSATSGGARRHEQYF
>NA|NA|TRBJ1-1|TRBV10-3
TGTGCCATCAGTTACACAGGGATAGAGGGTATTGGAGCTTTCTTT
CAISYTGIEGIGAFF
>NA|NA|TRBJ1-5|TRBV4-3
TGCGCCAGCAGCCAAGAATTTGGGACACAGGCTCAGCCCCAGCATTTT
CASSQEFGTQAQPQHF
>NA|NA|TRBJ1-1|TRBV29-1
TGCAGCTCCTCTATGGGGGGTCAGGGCACTGAAGCTTTCTTT
CSSSMGGQGTEAFF
>NA|TRBD1|TRBJ1-4|TRBV5-4
TGTGCCAGCAGCCCCATACCGACAGGGGATGAAAAACTGTTTTTT
CASSPIPTGDEKLFF
>NA|NA|TRBJ1-1|TRBV4-1
TGCGCCAGCAGCCGCCAGGGCACTGAAGCTTTCTTT
CASSRQGTEAFF
>NA|NA|TRBJ1-4|TRBV11-2
TGTGCCAGCAGATCCCTGCGGGGCGCCCGTGGGGAAAAACTGTTTTTT
CASRSLRGARGEKLFF
>NA|NA|TRBJ1-5|TRBV30
TGTGCCTGGTCTACATTCTCGACACTGCGGGGCCAGCCCCAGCATTTT
CAWSTFSTLRGQPQHF
>NA|TRBD1|TRBJ2-7|TRBV7-9
TGTGCCAGCAGCACTACCCAGGGGGCCGTCACCTACGAGCAGTACTTC
CASSTTQGAVTYEQYF
>once|TRBD2|TRBJ2-7|TRBV5-4
TGTGCCAGCAGCCTCACTAGCGGGGGGGTCAGCGAGCAGTACTTC
CASSLTSGGVSEQYF
>NA|NA|TRBJ1-1|TRBV5-5
TGTGCCAGCAGGGGGCACAGGAACACTGAAGCTTTCTTT
CASRGHRNTEAFF
>NA|NA|TRBJ1-5|TRBV15
TGTGCCACCGATGCGGGCGTTTATCAGCCCCAGCATTTT
CATDAGVYQPQHF
>NA|TRBD1|TRBJ2-6|TRBV19
TGTGCCAGTCTGGACAGGGAGGACTCTGGGGCCAACGTCCTGACTTTC
CASLDREDSGANVLTF
>NA|NA|TRBJ1-1|TRBV7-9
TGTGCCAGCAGCTTAGGCGGTCCGAACACTGAAGCTTTCTTT
CASSLGGPNTEAFF
>NA|NA|TRBJ2-7|TRBV15
TGTGCCACCAGCCGAACGGACTGGACGGGCTCCTACGAGCAGTACTTC
CATSRTDWTGSYEQYF
>NA|TRBD2|TRBJ2-7|TRBV7-2
TGTGCCAGCAGCCGTGCTAGCGGACTCTCCTACGAGCAGTACTTC
CASSRASGLSYEQYF
>NA|NA|TRBJ2-3|TRBV13
TGTGCCAGCAGTCAAAGGACTAACCCTAGCACAGATACGCAGTATTTT
CASSQRTNPSTDTQYF
>NA|TRBD2|TRBJ2-1|TRBV27
TGTGCCAGCAGGTCTAGCGGGGCGAATGAGCAGTTCTTC
CASRSSGANEQFF
>NA|NA|TRBJ1-1|TRBV5-1
TGCGCCAGCATGCAGGGCTTCACTGAAGCTTTCTTT
CASMQGFTEAFF
>NA|NA|TRBJ2-7|TRBV11-2
TGTGCCAGCAGCTTTTCCGGGAGCCAGGGCGAGCAGTACTTC
CASSFSGSQGEQYF
>few|NA|TRBJ2-3|TRBV9
TGTGCCAGCAGCCCACACACAGATACGCAGTATTTT
CASSPHTDTQYF
>once|TRBD2|TRBJ2-1|TRBV19
TGTGCCAGTAGATGGGGGGGTCGCGATGAGCAGTTCTTC
CASRWGGRDEQFF
>NA|TRBD2|TRBJ2-3|TRBV6-4
TGTGCCAGCAGTGACTGGGCTAGCGGGTCGACAGATACGCAGTATTTT
CASSDWASGSTDTQYF
>NA|NA|TRBJ1-6|TRBV27
TGTGCCAGCAGTTTATCCGAGGGAGGTTCACCCCTCCACTTT
CASSLSEGGSPLHF
>NA|NA|TRBJ1-2|TRBV5-4
TGTGCCAGCAGCTTGGAAAGGGAGTATGGCTACACCTTC
CASSLEREYGYTF
>NA|NA|TRBJ2-7|TRBV6-5
TGTGCCAGCAGTTACTGCGCAGGCTACTCCTACGAGCAGTACTTC
CASSYCAGYSYEQYF
>few|NA|TRBJ1-2|TRBV9
TGTGCCAGCAGCGTAGTTTCTGGAGCCGGTGGCTACACCTTC
CASSVVSGAGGYTF
>NA|TRBD1|TRBJ2-7|TRBV6-2/TRBV6-3
TGTGCCAGCAGTTCGGACAGGTCTAGGACTCTGACCTACGAGCAGTACTTC
CASSSDRSRTLTYEQYF